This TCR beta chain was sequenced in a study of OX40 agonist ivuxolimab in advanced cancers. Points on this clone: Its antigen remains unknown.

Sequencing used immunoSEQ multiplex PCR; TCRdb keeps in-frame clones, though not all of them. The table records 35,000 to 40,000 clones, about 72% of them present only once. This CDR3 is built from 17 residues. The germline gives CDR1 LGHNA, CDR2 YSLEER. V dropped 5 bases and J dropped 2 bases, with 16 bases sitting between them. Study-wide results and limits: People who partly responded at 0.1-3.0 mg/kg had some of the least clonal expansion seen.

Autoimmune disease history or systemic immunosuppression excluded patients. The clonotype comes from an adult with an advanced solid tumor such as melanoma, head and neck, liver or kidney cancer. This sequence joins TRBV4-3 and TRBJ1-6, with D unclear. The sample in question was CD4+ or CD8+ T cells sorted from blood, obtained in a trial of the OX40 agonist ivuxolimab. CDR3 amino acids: CASSSTPLKAYNSPLHF. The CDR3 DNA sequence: TGCGCCAGCAGCTCTACACCTCTAAAGGCCTATAATTCACCCCTCCACTTT.